These 8 T cell receptor beta chains share one sample of origin, sequenced in a study of vaccination effects on CD4 cells after COVID-19. Sequencing was performed with immunoSEQ multiplex PCR; in TCRdb, only in-frame clones are kept and a portion is missing. Here the sample spans 50,000 to 70,000 clones, 55% to 75% being singletons. These receptors have no identified antigens. Cultured cells yielded isolated CD4+ T cells after less than 11 days. Sequencing was performed on CD4+ T cells from PBMCs cultured without peptide, taken before COVID-19 vaccination. These receptors were collected from a human donor who had a prior SARS-CoV-2 infection.

V gene TRBV3-1 (or the pseudogene TRBV3-2) combines with J gene TRBJ2-1; D may be TRBD2 (6 bases). The germline V gene encodes CDR1 LGHDT and CDR2 YNNKEL (reference sequence). V was cut by 8 bases and J by 4 bases, with 12 bases left in between. There are 13 residues in the CDR3. The CDR3 nucleotides are TGTGCCAGCCAGTGGCGGGGATACAATGAGCAGTTCTTC. Translated, it gives CASQWRGYNEQFF.

This CDR3 is CASSPTPTTEETQYF. In DNA form, the CDR3 reads TGTGCCAGCTCGCCCACCCCGACGACAGAAGAGACCCAGTACTTC. V is TRBV18 and J is TRBJ2-5; a weak D match, TRBD1 (5 bases). Trimming cost V 6 bases and J 3 bases, with 17 bases left between them. Germline CDR1 KGHSH, CDR2 LQKENI. The CDR3 consists of 15 residues.

The chain combines TRBV5-4 with TRBJ2-5; TRBD1 matches 7 bases. This CDR3 region has 14 residues. From germline, CDR1 is SGHNT and CDR2 YYREEE (reference sequence). Unmatched junction bases numbered 8, after V lost 4 bases and J lost 5 bases. CDR3 nucleotide sequence: TGTGCCAGCAGCCGACAGGGAAGAGGCGAGACCCAGTACTTC. Translating it yields CASSRQGRGETQYF. Drawing the rest from reference TRBV5-4 and TRBJ2-5, the complete variable domain is ETGVTQSPTHLIKTRGQQVTLRCSSQSGHNTVSWYQQALGQGPQFIFQYYREEENGRGNFPPRFSGLQFPNYSSELNVNALELDDSALYLCASSRQGRGETQYFGPGTRLLVL.

J is TRBJ2-3 and V is TRBV7-6; 9 nucleotides line up with TRBD1. There are 18 residues in the CDR3. With V trimmed by 4 bases and J by 1 base, 12 bases remained unmatched. Germline V lookup: CDR1 SGHVS, CDR2 FNYEAQ. CDR3 loop: CASSSYSRDRVRTDTQYF. The CDR3 bases are TGTGCCAGCAGCTCCTACTCCCGGGACAGGGTTCGCACAGATACGCAGTATTTT. Full variable domain (remainder filled in from reference TRBV7-6 and TRBJ2-3): GAGVSQSPRYKVTKRGQDVALRCDPISGHVSLYWYRQALGQGPEFLTYFNYEAQQDKSGLPNDRFSAERPEGSISTLTIQRTEQRDSAMYRCASSSYSRDRVRTDTQYFGPGTRLTVL.

This chain connects TRBV3-1 (or the pseudogene TRBV3-2) to TRBJ2-3; D may be TRBD2 (5 bases). The V and J ends lost 4 bases and 6 bases respectively, with 11 bases between them. The CDR3 is 13 amino acids. CDR1 is LGHDT and CDR2 is YNNKEL in the germline V gene (reference sequence). CDR3 sequence: CASSLATGDTQYF. In nucleotides, the CDR3 is TGTGCCAGCAGCCTAGCGACGGGGGATACGCAGTATTTT.

The chain has TRBV4-3 and TRBJ2-3, with D perhaps TRBD1 (5 bases). V lost 0 bases and J lost 9, with 13 bases in between. Germline CDR1 is LGHNA and CDR2 is YSLEER. The CDR3 has 14 amino acids. CDR3 amino acids: CASSQDPRRVTQYF. The CDR3 coding sequence is TGCGCCAGCAGCCAAGATCCTCGCAGGGTGACGCAGTATTTT.

This clone turned up a few times. The chain recombines TRBV18 with TRBJ1-2; D remains unclear. The germline gives CDR1 KGHSH, CDR2 LQKENI. The CDR3 contains 18 residues. V was trimmed by 1 base and J by 0 bases, leaving 18 bases between them. The CDR3 coding sequence is TGTGCCAGCTCACCACTATTGGCGGCCGATACTACTAACTATGGCTACACCTTC. Encoded protein: CASSPLLAADTTNYGYTF.

The chain combines TRBV7-3 with TRBJ2-6, with TRBD2 identical over 7 bases. Germline V gives CDR1 SGHTA, CDR2 FQGTGA. V gave up 1 base and J gave up 4 bases; unmatched junction bases: 25. This CDR3 has 23 amino acids. CDR3 protein: CASSLRWLGASGPRDGGANVLTF. Written as DNA, the CDR3 is TGTGCCAGCAGCTTAAGATGGTTGGGAGCTAGCGGTCCTAGGGATGGAGGGGCCAACGTCCTGACTTTC.